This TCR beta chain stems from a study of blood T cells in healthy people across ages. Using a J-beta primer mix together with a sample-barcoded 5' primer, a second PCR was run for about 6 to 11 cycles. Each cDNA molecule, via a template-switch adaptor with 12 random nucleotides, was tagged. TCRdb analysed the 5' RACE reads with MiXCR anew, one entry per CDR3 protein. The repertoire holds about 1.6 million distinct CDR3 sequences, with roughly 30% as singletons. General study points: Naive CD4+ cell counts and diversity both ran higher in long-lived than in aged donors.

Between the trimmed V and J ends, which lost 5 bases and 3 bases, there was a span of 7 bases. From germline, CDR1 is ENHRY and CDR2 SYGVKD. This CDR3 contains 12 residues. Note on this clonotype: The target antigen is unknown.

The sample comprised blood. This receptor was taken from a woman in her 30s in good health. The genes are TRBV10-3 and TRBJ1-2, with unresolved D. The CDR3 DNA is TGTGCCATCAGTTACGAGCACTATGGCTACACCTTC. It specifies CAISYEHYGYTF.